This T cell receptor (beta chain) came from a study of blood T cell repertoires in COVID-19. About the study: Sites in the United States, Italy and Spain provided acute and convalescent COVID-19 samples. PBMCs, B-cell-depleted T cells, or T cells provided the cDNA or gDNA that made up the material.

Per germline, CDR1 MGHRA and CDR2 YSYEKL. The CDR3 loop spans 16 amino acids. Trimming shortened V by 3 bases and J by 0 bases, and 12 bases separated the two germline ends. Under the authors' procedure: Estimates of nucleated cell counts were drawn from the amplification of reference gene primers. Produced via immunoSEQ multiplex PCR; TCRdb's table is partial and in-frame only. The D gene and trimming were derived from the DNA, and the V and J assignments and clone size from that table. The profile shows some 200,000 clones, around 84% of them singletons. The sample was peripheral blood. This sequence originates from a man at least 80 years old with acute or convalescent COVID-19. The chain has TRBV4-1 and TRBJ1-3; perhaps TRBD1 as D (6 bases). The CDR3 sequence is CASSQAGEYSGNTIYF. The DNA for the CDR3 is TGCGCCAGCAGCCAGGCAGGGGAGTACTCTGGAAACACCATATATTTT.